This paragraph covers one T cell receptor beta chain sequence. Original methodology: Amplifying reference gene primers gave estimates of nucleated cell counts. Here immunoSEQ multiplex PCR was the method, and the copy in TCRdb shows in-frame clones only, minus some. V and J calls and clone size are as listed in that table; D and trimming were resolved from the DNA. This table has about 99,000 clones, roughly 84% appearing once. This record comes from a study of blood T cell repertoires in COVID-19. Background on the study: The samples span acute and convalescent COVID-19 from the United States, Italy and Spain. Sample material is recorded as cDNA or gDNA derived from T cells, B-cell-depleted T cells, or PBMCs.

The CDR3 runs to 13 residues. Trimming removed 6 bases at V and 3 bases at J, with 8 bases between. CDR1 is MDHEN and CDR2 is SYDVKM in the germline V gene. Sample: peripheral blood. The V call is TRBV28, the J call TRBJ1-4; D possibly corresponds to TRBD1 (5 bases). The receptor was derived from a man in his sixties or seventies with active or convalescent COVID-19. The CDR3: CASRGVANEKLFF. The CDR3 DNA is TGTGCCAGCAGAGGGGTGGCTAATGAAAAACTGTTTTTT.